What follows is one T cell receptor (beta chain) and its context. What it recognizes is unknown. Every specimen provided about 0.95-11 million cryopreserved PBMC before DNA extraction took place. Survey-level immunoSEQ v3.0 assays were run. Clones were read by immunoSEQ multiplex PCR, and TCRdb kept only the in-frame ones, dropping some. This table has 25,000 to 35,000 clones, over 90% appearing once. This entry is derived from a study of long-term antiretroviral therapy in people with HIV. Study-level points and caveats: The repertoire was dominated at all time points by clones expanded before ART. Diversity remained lower than transplant donor controls, even though it increased after ART.

The CDR3 consists of 15 residues. Germline trimming cut 6 bases from V and 4 bases from J; bases unmatched to any gene: 8. Germline V gene lookup returns CDR1 MDHEN and CDR2 SYDVKM. This rearrangement joins TRBV28 to TRBJ2-3; 9 bases are a match to TRBD1. The receptor's source is a man in his forties or fifties with HIV. The input for sequencing was unsorted PBMCs, taken 6.2 years after starting antiretroviral therapy. The CDR3 is CASSRGTGQSDTQYF. CDR3 coding DNA: TGTGCCAGCAGCAGGGGGACAGGGCAATCAGATACGCAGTATTTT.